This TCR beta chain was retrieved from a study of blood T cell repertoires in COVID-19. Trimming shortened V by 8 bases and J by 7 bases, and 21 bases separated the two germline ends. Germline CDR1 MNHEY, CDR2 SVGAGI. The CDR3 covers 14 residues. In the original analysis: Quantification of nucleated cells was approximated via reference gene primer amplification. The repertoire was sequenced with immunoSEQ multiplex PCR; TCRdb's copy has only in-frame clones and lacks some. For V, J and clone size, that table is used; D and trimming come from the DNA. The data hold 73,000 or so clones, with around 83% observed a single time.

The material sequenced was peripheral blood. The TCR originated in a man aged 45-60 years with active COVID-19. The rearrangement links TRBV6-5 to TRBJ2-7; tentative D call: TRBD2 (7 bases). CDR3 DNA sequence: TGTGCCAGCTGGTTATCCGGCGGGGGCTTAGAGCAGTACTTC. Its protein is CASWLSGGGLEQYF.